This TCR beta chain is drawn from a study of CD8 T cells in ankylosing spondylitis (dated by TCRdb to between 2016 and 2019). Turning to the overall study: The study profiled T cell receptor beta repertoires in healthy donors and ankylosing spondylitis patients to find disease-linked TCR variants. Peripheral blood was sampled, and synovial fluid was additionally collected from ankylosing spondylitis patients. The full study cohort was made up of approximately 24 ankylosing spondylitis patients and 108 healthy donors. Results the study describes overall, beyond this receptor: Some motif variants were previously reported in synovial fluid and blood of reactive arthritis patients, suggesting common disease-initiation mechanisms. The disease-linked clones were reported to be significantly enriched in matched synovial fluid samples from ankylosing spondylitis patients. A TCR beta motif of about 8 highly homologous amino acid variants appeared characteristic of blood from ankylosing spondylitis patients. The disease-linked clones had a CD8+ phenotype and were found at relatively low frequencies in peripheral blood.

For sequencing, an Illumina HiSeq 2500 was employed. Quantitative 5'-RACE with molecular barcodes was the method used to prepare the TCR beta libraries. Turning to the authors' computational methods: To identify disease-linked TCR variants, a new computational method was used, one built on a probabilistic model of VDJ rearrangement. TCRdb handled the public reads itself, with Q25 trimming in fastp and clone calling in MiXCR, and kept productive beta chains. All rows with the same CDR3 protein become a single entry with the most common DNA and genes. TCRdb's processing, not the authors' own work, is the source of the V and J calls. In this sample the table shows some 140,000 distinct CDR3 sequences, approximately 7.3% of which occur a single time. Clones ranked in the top ten supply 12% of the sample. In the germline V gene, CDR1 corresponds to SGHRS and CDR2 to YFSETQ. Including cysteine and phenylalanine, the CDR3 has 14 amino acids. The sequence is cut down to CDR3 DNA, 42 bases in frame from base 1. The V end gives up 7 bases and the J end 6 bases, leaving 8 bases in the junction not matched to a gene.

This clonotype has a count of ten or more. The antigen it binds to is not known. Qualities for individual bases were not recorded, and no much larger clone is one base off. The chain is encoded by TRBV5-1 joined to TRBJ2-2; 8 junctional bases match TRBD1. The TCR was taken from a female donor with ankylosing spondylitis or in good health (not recorded which). The material sequenced was blood, either unsorted or a sorted T cell fraction (not recorded which). The base sequence is TGCGCCAGCGGTGGACAGGGAGGTCCCGGGGAGCTGTTTTTT. Translated, it gives CASGGQGGPGELFF.